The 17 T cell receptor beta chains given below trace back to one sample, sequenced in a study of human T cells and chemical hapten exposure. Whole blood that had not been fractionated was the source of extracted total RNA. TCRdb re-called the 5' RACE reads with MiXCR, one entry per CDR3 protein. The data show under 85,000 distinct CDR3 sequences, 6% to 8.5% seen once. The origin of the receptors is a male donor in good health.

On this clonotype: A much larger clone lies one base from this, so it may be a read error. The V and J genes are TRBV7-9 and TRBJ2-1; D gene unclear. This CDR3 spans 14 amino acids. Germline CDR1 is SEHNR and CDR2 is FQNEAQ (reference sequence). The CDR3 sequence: CASSSELSYDEQFF. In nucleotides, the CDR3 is TGTGCCAGCAGCTCCGAGTTATCCTACGATGAGCAGTTCTTC. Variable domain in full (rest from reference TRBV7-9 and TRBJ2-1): DTGVSQNPRHKITKRGQNVTFRCDPISEHNRLYWYRQTLGQGPEFLTYFQNEAQLEKSRLLSDRFSAERPKGSFSTLEIQRTEQGDSAMYLCASSSELSYDEQFFGPGTRLTVL.

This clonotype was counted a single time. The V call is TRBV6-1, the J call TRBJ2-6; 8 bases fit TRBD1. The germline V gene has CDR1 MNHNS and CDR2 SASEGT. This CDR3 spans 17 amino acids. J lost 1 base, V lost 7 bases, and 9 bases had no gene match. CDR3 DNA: TGTGCCAGCATATACAGGGGGAAGGAATCTGGGGCCAACGTCCTGACTTTC. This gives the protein CASIYRGKESGANVLTF.

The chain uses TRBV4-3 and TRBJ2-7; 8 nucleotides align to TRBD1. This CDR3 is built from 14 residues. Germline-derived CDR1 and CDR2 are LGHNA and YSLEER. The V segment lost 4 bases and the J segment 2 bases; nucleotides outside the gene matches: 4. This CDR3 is CASSRGQGPYEQYF. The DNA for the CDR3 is TGCGCCAGCAGCCGAGGACAGGGCCCCTACGAGCAGTACTTC.

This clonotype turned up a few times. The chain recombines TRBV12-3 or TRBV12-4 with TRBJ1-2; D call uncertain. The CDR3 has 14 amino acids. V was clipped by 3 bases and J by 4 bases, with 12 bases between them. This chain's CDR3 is CASSFIPDPYGYTF. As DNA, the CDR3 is TGTGCCAGCAGTTTTATTCCTGACCCCTATGGCTACACCTTC.

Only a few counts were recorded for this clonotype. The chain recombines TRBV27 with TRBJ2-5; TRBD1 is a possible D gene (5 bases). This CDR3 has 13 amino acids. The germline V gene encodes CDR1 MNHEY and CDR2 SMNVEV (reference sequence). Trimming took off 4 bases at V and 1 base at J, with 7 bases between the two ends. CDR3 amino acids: CASSSGFQETQYF. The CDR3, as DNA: TGTGCCAGCAGTTCAGGGTTCCAAGAGACCCAGTACTTC.

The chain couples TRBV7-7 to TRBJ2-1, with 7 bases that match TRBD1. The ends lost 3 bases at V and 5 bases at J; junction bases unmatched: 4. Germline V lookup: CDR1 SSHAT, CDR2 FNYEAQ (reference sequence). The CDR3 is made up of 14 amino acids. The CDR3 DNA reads TGTGCCAGCAGCTTGGGACAGAGTAACAATGAGCAGTTCTTC. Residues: CASSLGQSNNEQFF.

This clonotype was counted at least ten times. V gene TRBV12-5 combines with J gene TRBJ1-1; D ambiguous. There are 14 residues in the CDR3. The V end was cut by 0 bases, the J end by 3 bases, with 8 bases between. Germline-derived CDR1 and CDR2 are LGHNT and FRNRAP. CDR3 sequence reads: CASGLVPGYTEAFF. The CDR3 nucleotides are TGTGCTAGTGGTTTGGTACCGGGGTACACTGAAGCTTTCTTT.

The CDR3 DNA reads TGTGCCAGCAGTTACAGGGGCGATGAGCAGTTCTTC. Its protein is CASSYRGDEQFF. The chain joins TRBV12-3 or TRBV12-4 to TRBJ2-1, with TRBD1 matching over 7 bases. Unmatched junction bases numbered 2, after V lost 4 bases and J lost 8 bases. The CDR3 extends over 12 amino acids.

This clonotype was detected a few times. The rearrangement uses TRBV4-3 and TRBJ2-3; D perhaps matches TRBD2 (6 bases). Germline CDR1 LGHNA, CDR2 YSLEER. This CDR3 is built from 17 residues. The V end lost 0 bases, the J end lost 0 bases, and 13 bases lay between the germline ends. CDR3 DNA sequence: TGCGCCAGCAGCCAAGATAATCGGGGGTGGAGCACAGATACGCAGTATTTT. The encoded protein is CASSQDNRGWSTDTQYF.

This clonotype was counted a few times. The CDR3 DNA is TGTGCCAGCAGTTCCGCCCCGGGACAGGGGTATGGCTACACCTTC. This encodes CASSSAPGQGYGYTF. The chain couples TRBV12-3 or TRBV12-4 to TRBJ1-2; TRBD1 matches at 10 bases. Losses at the gene ends were 4 bases for V and 5 bases for J; bases not matched to a gene: 7. The CDR3 runs 15 residues.

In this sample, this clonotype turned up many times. The DNA of the CDR3 is TGTGCCAGCAGTGAATACACAGCCCAAGAGACCCAGTACTTC. This sequence encodes CASSEYTAQETQYF. This chain connects TRBV25-1 to TRBJ2-5; D is unresolved. The germline gives CDR1 MGHDK, CDR2 SYGVNS. Trimming left V 0 bases short and J 1 base short, with 6 bases between. The CDR3 spans 14 residues.

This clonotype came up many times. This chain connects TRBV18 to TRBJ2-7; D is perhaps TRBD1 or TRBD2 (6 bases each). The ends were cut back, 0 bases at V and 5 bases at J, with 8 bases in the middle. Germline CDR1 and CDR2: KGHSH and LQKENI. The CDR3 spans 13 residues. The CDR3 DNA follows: TGTGCCAGCTCACCACCGAGGGGGGACGAGCAGTACTTC. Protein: CASSPPRGDEQYF.

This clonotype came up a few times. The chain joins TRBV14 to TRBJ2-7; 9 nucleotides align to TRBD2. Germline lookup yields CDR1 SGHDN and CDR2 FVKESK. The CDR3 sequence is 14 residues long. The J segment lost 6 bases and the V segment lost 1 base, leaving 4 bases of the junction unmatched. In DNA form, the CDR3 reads TGTGCCAGCAGCCAAGTTAGCGGGAGAGGCGAGCAGTACTTC. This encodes CASSQVSGRGEQYF.

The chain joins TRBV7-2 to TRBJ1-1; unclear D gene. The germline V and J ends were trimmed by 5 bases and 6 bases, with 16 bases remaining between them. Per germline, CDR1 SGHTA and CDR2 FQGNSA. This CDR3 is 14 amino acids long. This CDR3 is CASSTLWLLPEAFF. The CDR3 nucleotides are TGTGCCAGCAGCACGCTGTGGCTCCTCCCTGAAGCTTTCTTT.

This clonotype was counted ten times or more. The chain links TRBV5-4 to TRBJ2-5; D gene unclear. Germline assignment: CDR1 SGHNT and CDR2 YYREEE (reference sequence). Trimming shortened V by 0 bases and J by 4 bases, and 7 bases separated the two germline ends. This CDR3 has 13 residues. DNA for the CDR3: TGTGCCAGCAGCTTGGTTGACGGAGAGACCCAGTACTTC. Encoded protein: CASSLVDGETQYF. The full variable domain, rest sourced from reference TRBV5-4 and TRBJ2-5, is ETGVTQSPTHLIKTRGQQVTLRCSSQSGHNTVSWYQQALGQGPQFIFQYYREEENGRGNFPPRFSGLQFPNYSSELNVNALELDDSALYLCASSLVDGETQYFGPGTRLLVL.

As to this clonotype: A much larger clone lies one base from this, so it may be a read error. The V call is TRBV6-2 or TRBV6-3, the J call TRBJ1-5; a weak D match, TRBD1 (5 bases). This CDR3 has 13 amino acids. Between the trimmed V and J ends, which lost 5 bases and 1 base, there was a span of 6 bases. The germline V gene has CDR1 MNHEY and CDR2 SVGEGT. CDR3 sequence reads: CASSRDSNQPQHF. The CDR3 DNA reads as TGTGCCAGCAGTCGGGACAGCAATCAGCCCCAGCATTTT.

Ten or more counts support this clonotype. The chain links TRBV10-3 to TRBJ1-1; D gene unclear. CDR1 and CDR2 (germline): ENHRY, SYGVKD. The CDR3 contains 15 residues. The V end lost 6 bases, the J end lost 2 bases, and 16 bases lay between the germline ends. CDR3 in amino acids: CAISLNYDVNTEAFF. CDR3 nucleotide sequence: TGTGCCATCAGCCTAAATTATGACGTAAACACTGAAGCTTTCTTT.